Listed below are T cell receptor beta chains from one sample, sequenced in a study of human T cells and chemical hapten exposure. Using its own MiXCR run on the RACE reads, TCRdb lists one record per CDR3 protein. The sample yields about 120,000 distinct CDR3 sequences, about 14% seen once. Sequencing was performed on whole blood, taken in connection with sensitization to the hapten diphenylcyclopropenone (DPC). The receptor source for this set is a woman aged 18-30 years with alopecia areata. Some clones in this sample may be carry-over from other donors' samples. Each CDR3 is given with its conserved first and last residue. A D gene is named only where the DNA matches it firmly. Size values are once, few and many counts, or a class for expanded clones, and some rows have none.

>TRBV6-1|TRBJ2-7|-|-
CASSLGAPSIEQYF
TGTGCCAGCAGTTTGGGGGCGCCATCAATCGAGCAGTACTTC
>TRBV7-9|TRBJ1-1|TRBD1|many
CASSSQGAVSEAFF
TGTGCCAGCAGTTCACAGGGGGCGGTTAGTGAAGCTTTCTTT
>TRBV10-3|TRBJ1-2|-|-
CAISDDGGGYGYTF
TGTGCCATCAGTGACGACGGGGGAGGCTATGGCTACACCTTC
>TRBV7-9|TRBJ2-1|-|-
CASSLEGAREIYNEQFF
TGTGCCAGCAGCTTAGAAGGGGCAAGAGAAATTTACAATGAGCAGTTCTTC
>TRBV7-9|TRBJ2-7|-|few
CASSLISQSYEQYF
TGTGCCAGCAGCCTCATCAGTCAATCCTACGAGCAGTACTTC
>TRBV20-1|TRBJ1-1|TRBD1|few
CSADHPEQGKRTEAFF
TGCAGTGCTGACCACCCTGAACAGGGGAAGCGCACTGAAGCTTTCTTT
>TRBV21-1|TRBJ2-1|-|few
CASSKAGGYNEQFF
TGTGCCAGCAGCAAAGCGGGGGGCTACAATGAGCAGTTCTTC
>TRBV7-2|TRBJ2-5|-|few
CASSSSETQYF
TGTGCCAGCAGCTCCTCAGAGACCCAGTACTTC
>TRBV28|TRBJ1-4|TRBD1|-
CASSREGAKEKLFF
TGTGCCAGCAGCCGGGAGGGGGCCAAGGAAAAACTGTTTTTT
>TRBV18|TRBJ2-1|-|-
CASSSGTANEQFF
TGTGCCAGCTCAAGCGGGACAGCGAATGAGCAGTTCTTC
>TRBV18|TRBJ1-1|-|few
CASSPVGGNTEAFF
TGTGCCAGCTCACCCGTCGGGGGAAACACTGAAGCTTTCTTT
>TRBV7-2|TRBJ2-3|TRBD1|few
CASSLVRGLTDTQYF
TGTGCCAGCAGCTTAGTAAGGGGGCTGACAGATACGCAGTATTTT
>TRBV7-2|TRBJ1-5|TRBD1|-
CASSLVGTGGRSNQPQHF
TGTGCCAGCAGCTTAGTGGGCACAGGGGGAAGGAGCAATCAGCCCCAGCATTTT
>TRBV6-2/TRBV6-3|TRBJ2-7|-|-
CASSYFDRPQTEQYF
TGTGCCAGCAGTTACTTCGACAGGCCGCAGACCGAGCAGTACTTC
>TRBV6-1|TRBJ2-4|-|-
CASSESGRLLAKNIQYF
TGTGCCAGCAGTGAATCGGGCAGACTCTTAGCCAAAAACATTCAGTACTTC
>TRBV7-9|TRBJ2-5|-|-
CASSLFGQETQYF
TGTGCCAGCAGCTTATTCGGACAAGAGACCCAGTACTTC
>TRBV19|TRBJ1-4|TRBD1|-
CASRRLVGQHNEKLFF
TGTGCCAGTAGGCGTCTGGTGGGACAGCATAATGAAAAACTGTTTTTT
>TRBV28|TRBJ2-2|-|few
CASKRGLMNTGELFF
TGTGCCAGCAAGAGGGGACTGATGAACACCGGGGAGCTGTTTTTT
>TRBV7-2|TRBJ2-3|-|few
CASSRMGAWTDTQYF
TGTGCCAGCAGCAGGATGGGGGCTTGGACAGATACGCAGTATTTT
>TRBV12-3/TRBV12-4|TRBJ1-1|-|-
CASSGGLGEAFF
TGTGCCAGTTCGGGAGGGTTGGGTGAAGCTTTCTTT
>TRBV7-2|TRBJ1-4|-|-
CASSLETRMNEKLFF
TGTGCCAGCAGCTTAGAGACACGGATGAATGAAAAACTGTTTTTT
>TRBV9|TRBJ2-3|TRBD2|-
CASSVGGLAGFGTDTQYF
TGTGCCAGCAGCGTAGGGGGACTAGCGGGGTTTGGAACAGATACGCAGTATTTT
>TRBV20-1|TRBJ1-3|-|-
CSVLPPDRVSGNTIYF
TGCAGTGTTTTACCGCCTGACAGAGTCTCTGGAAACACCATATATTTT
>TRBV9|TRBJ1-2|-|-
CASSVKEGGYGYTF
TGTGCCAGCAGCGTAAAGGAGGGCGGCTATGGCTACACCTTC
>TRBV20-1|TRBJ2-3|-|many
CRRDGIDDTQYF
TGCAGGAGAGATGGAATTGATGATACGCAGTATTTT
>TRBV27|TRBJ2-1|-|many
CASSRPENEQFF
TGTGCCAGCAGCCGACCAGAAAATGAGCAGTTCTTC